This T cell receptor delta chain was found in a study of γδ T cells in repeated Plasmodium falciparum infection. TCRdb re-called the multiplex PCR reads with CATT. The sample holds 93,000 or so delta-chain clones, over 0.9% seen once. Flow sorting of PBMC yielded separate Vgamma9/Vdelta2+ and Vdelta2-negative gammadelta T cell populations for bulk repertoire analysis. Germline trimming cut 2 bases from V and 1 base from J; bases unmatched to any gene: 8. Germline V lookup: CDR1 GEAIGNYY, CDR2 EKD. The CDR3 extends over 20 amino acids. This clone was recorded at least ten times. Other DNA sequences in the same sample also yield this CDR3.

The receptor's source is a pool of human donors (malaria-infected and uninfected, not separated). Material for sequencing was gamma-delta T cells from blood. This chain uses TRDV2 with TRDJ3; 12 bases are shared with TRDD3. TCRdb is silent on the J gene; assignment here came from matching the DNA to germline. As DNA, the CDR3 is TGTGCCTGTGACAAGGTCCTGGGGGATACGCATTCCTGGGACACCCGACAGATGTTTTTC. Its translation is CACDKVLGDTHSWDTRQMFF.